What follows are 15 T cell receptor beta chains derived from one specimen sequenced in a study of cytomegalovirus exposure and HLA in healthy donors. Generated by immunoSEQ multiplex PCR, the TCRdb table keeps only in-frame clones and is missing some. The sample lists approximately 280,000 clones, 88% occurring once. Sequencing was done on a sample of PBMCs. All receptors derive from a young woman in good health and CMV-seronegative.

The CDR3 reads CASSPGLADYNEQFF. CDR3 nucleotide sequence: TGCGCCAGCAGCCCGGGACTAGCGGATTACAATGAGCAGTTCTTC. The chain employs TRBV5-1 and TRBJ2-1, with 11 nucleotides matching TRBD2. Trimming cost V 4 bases and J 4 bases; bases outside gene matches: 4. Germline V lookup: CDR1 SGHRS, CDR2 YFSETQ. The CDR3 runs 15 residues.

As to this clone: The sample carries other DNA sequences with the same CDR3. The V gene is TRBV7-2, the J gene TRBJ1-1; possibly TRBD1 for D (6 bases). Per germline, CDR1 SGHTA and CDR2 FQGNSA. The CDR3 has 13 residues. Between the trimmed V and J ends, which lost 3 bases and 1 base, there was a span of 6 bases. In DNA, the CDR3 is TGTGCCAGCAGCTTGGACAGGAACACTGAAGCTTTCTTT. Amino acids: CASSLDRNTEAFF. The whole variable domain, remainder taken from reference TRBV7-2 and TRBJ1-1, is GAGVSQSPSNKVTEKGKDVELRCDPISGHTALYWYRQSLGQGLEFLIYFQGNSAPDKSGLPSDRFSAERTGGSVSTLTIQRTQQEDSAVYLCASSLDRNTEAFFGQGTRLTVV.

The chain employs TRBV28 and TRBJ1-1; weak D call: TRBD1 (6 bases). Trimming took 6 bases from V and 0 from J, leaving 11 bases between them. Germline V lookup: CDR1 MDHEN, CDR2 SYDVKM. The CDR3 loop spans 14 amino acids. The CDR3 protein is CASRRGTLNTEAFF. CDR3 DNA sequence: TGTGCCAGCAGGAGAGGGACATTGAACACTGAAGCTTTCTTT.

This clone was seen once. The chain couples TRBV6-1 to TRBJ1-1; D uncertain. The CDR3 has 15 residues. V was cut by 2 bases and J by 3 bases, with 13 bases left in between. Germline V gene sequence: CDR1 MNHNS, CDR2 SASEGT. CDR3 nucleotides: TGTGCCAGCAGTGAAATATCAGAAATCCACACTGAAGCTTTCTTT. It codes for CASSEISEIHTEAFF.

The V call is TRBV6-5, the J call TRBJ1-2; the D gene is possibly TRBD1 (6 bases). The CDR3 is made up of 13 amino acids. Germline CDR1 reads MNHEY; CDR2 reads SVGAGI. V shed 6 bases and J shed 7 bases, with 15 bases lying between them. The CDR3 region has the DNA TGTGCCAGCAGCCTAGAGGGGGGGTCTGGCTACACCTTC. This translates into CASSLEGGSGYTF.

This chain joins TRBV19 and TRBJ1-5, with TRBD1 matching over 9 bases. From germline, CDR1 is LNHDA and CDR2 SQIVND (reference sequence). The CDR3 spans 15 residues. V shed 0 bases, J shed 7 bases, and the junction held 4 bases outside the gene matches. The CDR3 DNA reads TGTGCCAGTAGTATAGACGGGACAGGGAGGCAGCCCCAGCATTTT. Translating gives CASSIDGTGRQPQHF.

V and J are TRBV27 and TRBJ1-5; D uncertain. CDR3 length equals 14 residues. Per germline, CDR1 MNHEY and CDR2 SMNVEV (reference sequence). Trimming left V 5 bases short and J 9 bases short, with 17 bases between. CDR3 amino acids: CASSPAGPHRPQHF. As DNA, the CDR3 is TGTGCCAGCAGTCCAGCGGGCCCCCATCGGCCCCAGCATTTT.

The V and J genes are TRBV27 and TRBJ1-4; D might be TRBD1 (5 bases). Germline V CDR1 and CDR2: MNHEY, SMNVEV (reference sequence). The CDR3 consists of 16 residues. V gave up 2 bases and J gave up 6 bases, with 16 bases separating them. For the CDR3, the DNA is TGTGCCAGCAGTTTAGTGGACAAGGGGTTTGATGAAAAACTGTTTTTT. This translates into CASSLVDKGFDEKLFF.

The chain couples TRBV30 to TRBJ2-1; 14 bases agree with TRBD2. CDR3 length equals 15 residues. Per germline, CDR1 GTSNPN and CDR2 SVGIG (reference sequence). The J segment lost 10 bases and the V segment lost 2 bases, leaving 7 bases of the junction unmatched. The CDR3 bases are TGTGCCTGGAGTCCCACGGGACTAGCGGGAGCAGAGCAGTTCTTC. As protein: CAWSPTGLAGAEQFF. The variable domain in full, completed from reference TRBV30 and TRBJ2-1, reads SQTIHQWPATLVQPVGSPLSLECTVEGTSNPNLYWYRQAAGRGLQLLFYSVGIGQISSEVPQNLSASRPQDRQFILSSKKLLLSDSGFYLCAWSPTGLAGAEQFFGPGTRLTVL.

This chain uses TRBV5-1 with TRBJ1-1; D is ambiguous. The germline V and J ends were trimmed by 0 bases and 1 base, with 10 bases remaining between them. The CDR3 contains 15 residues. The germline gives CDR1 SGHRS, CDR2 YFSETQ. CDR3 DNA: TGCGCCAGCAGCTTGGTCGGTCCCAAGAACACTGAAGCTTTCTTT. Translating it yields CASSLVGPKNTEAFF.

The rearrangement joins TRBV7-8 to TRBJ2-5; the D gene is possibly TRBD1 (6 bases). The V gene lost 3 bases and the J gene lost 3 bases, with 8 bases spanning the gap. CDR3 length equals 13 residues. Germline-derived CDR1 and CDR2 are SGHVS and FQNEAQ. The CDR3 bases are TGTGCCAGCAGCTTTGAGGGGGAAGAGACCCAGTACTTC. Translated, it gives CASSFEGEETQYF.

The V and J genes are TRBV7-6 and TRBJ1-1; tentative D call: TRBD1 (5 bases). V was trimmed by 0 bases and J by 4 bases, leaving 21 bases between them. Germline V gives CDR1 SGHVS, CDR2 FNYEAQ. This CDR3 comprises 18 residues. The CDR3 here is CASSLAPGGGTLGTEAFF. The CDR3 DNA is TGTGCCAGCAGCTTAGCGCCGGGCGGGGGGACCCTCGGCACTGAAGCTTTCTTT.

CDR3 amino acids: CASSLEPHRSSGNTIYF. CDR3 in DNA: TGCGCCAGCAGCTTGGAGCCACACAGGAGCTCTGGAAACACCATATATTTT. The J gene is TRBJ1-3, the V gene TRBV5-1; a possible D gene is TRBD1 (5 bases). Germline V gene data show CDR1 as SGHRS and CDR2 as YFSETQ. V dropped 0 bases and J dropped 0 bases, with 13 bases sitting between them. This CDR3 contains 17 residues.

V usage is TRBV4-1 and J usage is TRBJ1-1; 9 nucleotides line up with TRBD1. This CDR3 region has 15 residues. Germline assignment: CDR1 MGHRA and CDR2 YSYEKL. V shed 3 bases, J shed 0 bases, and the junction held 2 bases outside the gene matches. CDR3 residues: CASSQGQGLNTEAFF. For the CDR3, the DNA is TGCGCCAGCAGCCAGGGACAGGGACTGAACACTGAAGCTTTCTTT.

The chain links TRBV5-1 to TRBJ1-2; TRBD1 matches at 8 bases. The junction had 11 bases not matched to a gene; V was cut back by 4 bases and J by 3 bases. Germline V lookup: CDR1 SGHRS, CDR2 YFSETQ. This CDR3 contains 16 residues. Here the CDR3 DNA reads TGCGCCAGCAGCCCTGGACAGGGTGGGATCGACTATGGCTACACCTTC. Its translation: CASSPGQGGIDYGYTF.